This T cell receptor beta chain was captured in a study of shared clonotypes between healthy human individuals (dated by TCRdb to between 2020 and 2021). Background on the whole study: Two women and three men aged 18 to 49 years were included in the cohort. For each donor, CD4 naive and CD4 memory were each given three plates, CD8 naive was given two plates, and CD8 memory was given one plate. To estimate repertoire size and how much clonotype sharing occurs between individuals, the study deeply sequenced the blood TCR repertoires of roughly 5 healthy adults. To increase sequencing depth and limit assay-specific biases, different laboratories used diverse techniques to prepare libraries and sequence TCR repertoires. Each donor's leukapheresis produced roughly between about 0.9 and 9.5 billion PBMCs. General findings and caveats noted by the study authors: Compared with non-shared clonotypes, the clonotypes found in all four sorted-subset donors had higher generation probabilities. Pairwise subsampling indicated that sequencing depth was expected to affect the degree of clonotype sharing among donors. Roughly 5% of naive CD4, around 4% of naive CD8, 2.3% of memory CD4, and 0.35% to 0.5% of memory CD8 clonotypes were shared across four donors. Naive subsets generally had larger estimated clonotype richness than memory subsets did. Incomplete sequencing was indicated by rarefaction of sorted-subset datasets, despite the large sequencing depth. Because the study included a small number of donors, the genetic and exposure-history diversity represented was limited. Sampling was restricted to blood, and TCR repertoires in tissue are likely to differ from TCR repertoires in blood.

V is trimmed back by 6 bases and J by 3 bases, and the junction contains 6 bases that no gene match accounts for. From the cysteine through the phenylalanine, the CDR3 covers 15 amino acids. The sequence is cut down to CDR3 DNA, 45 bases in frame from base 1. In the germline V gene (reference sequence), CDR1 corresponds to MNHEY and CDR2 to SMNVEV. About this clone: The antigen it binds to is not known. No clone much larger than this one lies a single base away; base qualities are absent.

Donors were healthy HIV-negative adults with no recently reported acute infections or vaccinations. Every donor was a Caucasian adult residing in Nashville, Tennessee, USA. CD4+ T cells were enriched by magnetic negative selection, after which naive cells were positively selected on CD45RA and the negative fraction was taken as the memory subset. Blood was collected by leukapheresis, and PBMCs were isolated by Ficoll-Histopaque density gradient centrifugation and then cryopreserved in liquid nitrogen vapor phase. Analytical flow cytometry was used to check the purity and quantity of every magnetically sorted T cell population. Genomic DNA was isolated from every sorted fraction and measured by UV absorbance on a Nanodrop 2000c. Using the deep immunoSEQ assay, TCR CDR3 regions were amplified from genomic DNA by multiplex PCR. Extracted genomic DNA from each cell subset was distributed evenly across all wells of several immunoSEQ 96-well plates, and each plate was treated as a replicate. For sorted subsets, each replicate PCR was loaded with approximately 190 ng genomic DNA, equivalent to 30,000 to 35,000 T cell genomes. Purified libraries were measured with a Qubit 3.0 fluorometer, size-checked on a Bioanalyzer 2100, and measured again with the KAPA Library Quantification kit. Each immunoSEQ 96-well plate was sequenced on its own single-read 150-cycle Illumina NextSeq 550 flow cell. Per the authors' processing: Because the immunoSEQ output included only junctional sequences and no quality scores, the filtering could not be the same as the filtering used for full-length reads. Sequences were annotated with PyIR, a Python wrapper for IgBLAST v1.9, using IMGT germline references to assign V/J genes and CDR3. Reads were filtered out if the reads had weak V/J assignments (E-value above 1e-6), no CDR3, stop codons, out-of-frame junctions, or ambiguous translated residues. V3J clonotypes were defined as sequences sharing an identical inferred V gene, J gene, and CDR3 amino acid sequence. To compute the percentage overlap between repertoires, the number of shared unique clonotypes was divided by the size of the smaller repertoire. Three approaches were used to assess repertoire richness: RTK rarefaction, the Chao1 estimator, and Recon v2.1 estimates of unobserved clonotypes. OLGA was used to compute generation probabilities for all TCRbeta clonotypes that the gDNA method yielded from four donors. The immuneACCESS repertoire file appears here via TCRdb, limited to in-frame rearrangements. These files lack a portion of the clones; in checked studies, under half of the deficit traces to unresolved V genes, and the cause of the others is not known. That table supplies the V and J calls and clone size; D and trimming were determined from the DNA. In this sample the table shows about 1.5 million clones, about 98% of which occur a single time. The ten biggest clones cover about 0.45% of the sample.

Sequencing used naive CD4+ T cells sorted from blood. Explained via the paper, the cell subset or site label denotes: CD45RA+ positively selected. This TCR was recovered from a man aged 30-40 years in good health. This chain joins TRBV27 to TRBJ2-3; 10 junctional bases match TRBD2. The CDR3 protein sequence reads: CASSLASGRTDTQYF. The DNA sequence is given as TGTGCCAGCAGCCTGGCTAGCGGGAGAACAGATACGCAGTATTTT.